This record concerns one TCR beta chain sequence. The V gene end was trimmed by 5 bases and the J gene end by 4 bases; junction bases not matched to a gene: 8. CDR3 length: 15 amino acids. Germline V CDR1 and CDR2: SEHNR, FQNEAQ (reference sequence). These data are taken from a study of blood T cell repertoires in COVID-19. Whole-study context: Acute and convalescent COVID-19 specimens originated in the United States, Italy and Spain.

Using immunoSEQ multiplex PCR, the repertoire was profiled, and TCRdb retains in-frame clones only, with some absent. Found here are about 130,000 clones, 87% of them singletons; the top ten hold about 2.5%. This sequence was found in a man in his forties or fifties with active COVID-19. The sample was peripheral blood. The rearrangement uses TRBV7-9 and TRBJ1-2, with 9 bases aligning to TRBD1. Here the CDR3 DNA reads TGTGCCAGCAGCGGAAAAGGGACAGGGATCTATGGCTACACCTTC. It specifies CASSGKGTGIYGYTF.